Shown below are 25 T cell receptor beta chains from a single sample sequenced in a study of blood T cell repertoires in COVID-19. Assay: immunoSEQ multiplex PCR; the TCRdb copy retains only in-frame clones and omits some. The table lists about 190,000 clones, 88% of them singletons. The specimen was peripheral blood. All receptors derive from a human donor in a cohort sampled during active COVID-19.

The genes are TRBV6-2 or TRBV6-3 and TRBJ2-7; D is possibly TRBD2 (6 bases). V was clipped by 6 bases and J by 2 bases, with 11 bases between them. The germline CDR1 and CDR2 sequences are MNHEY and SVGEGT. CDR3 size: 13 residues. The CDR3 DNA reads as TGTGCCAGCAGCCGGGACTCAACCTACGAGCAGTACTTC. It codes for CASSRDSTYEQYF.

V is TRBV30 and J is TRBJ1-3; 9 bases align to TRBD1. CDR3 length equals 14 residues. Germline V CDR1 and CDR2: GTSNPN, SVGIG (reference sequence). The J segment lost 10 bases and the V segment lost 2 bases, leaving 9 bases of the junction unmatched. This CDR3 is CAWSRGQGGDTIYF. Here the CDR3 DNA reads TGTGCCTGGAGTCGGGGACAGGGAGGAGATACCATATATTTT.

The V gene is TRBV19, the J gene TRBJ2-2, with 9 nucleotides matching TRBD2. CDR1 is LNHDA, CDR2 SQIVND, per germline (reference sequence). The J segment lost 0 bases and the V segment lost 7 bases, leaving 12 bases of the junction unmatched. The CDR3 totals 18 residues. CDR3 protein: CASIAAGLAGPNTGELFF. The CDR3 bases are TGTGCCAGTATAGCCGCGGGGCTAGCGGGGCCGAACACCGGGGAGCTGTTTTTT. Variable domain in full (rest from reference TRBV19 and TRBJ2-2): DGGITQSPKYLFRKEGQNVTLSCEQNLNHDAMYWYRQDPGQGLRLIYYSQIVNDFQKGDIAEGYSVSREKKESFPLTVTSAQKNPTAFYLCASIAAGLAGPNTGELFFGEGSRLTVL.

The V and J genes are TRBV19 and TRBJ2-7; 7 bases are a match to TRBD1. The CDR3 contains 17 residues. CDR1 is LNHDA and CDR2 is SQIVND in the germline V gene (reference sequence). V lost 5 bases and J lost 1; bases outside the gene matches: 14. The CDR3 bases are TGTGCCAGTAGTGCCCTCGGGACAGATGAGTTTTCCTACGAGCAGTACTTC. It codes for CASSALGTDEFSYEQYF.

This chain uses TRBV6-6 with TRBJ2-7, with TRBD2 identical over 14 bases. The ends lost 2 bases at V and 6 bases at J; junction bases unmatched: 6. There are 16 residues in the CDR3. CDR1 MNHNY and CDR2 SVGAGI come from the germline V gene (reference sequence). DNA for the CDR3: TGTGCCAGCAGTTACGGGACTAGCGGGAGCCTGGTCGAGCAGTACTTC. Protein: CASSYGTSGSLVEQYF.

The chain has TRBV5-4 and TRBJ2-3; TRBD1 matches 8 bases. The CDR3 consists of 14 residues. Germline CDR1 SGHNT, CDR2 YYREEE (reference sequence). V was pared by 3 bases and J by 14 bases, with 14 bases of the junction left unmatched. CDR3 protein: CASSSGRQGTLLYF. CDR3 bases: TGTGCCAGCAGCTCGGGACGACAGGGGACCTTACTGTATTTT.

V gene TRBV7-2 combines with J gene TRBJ2-3; D may be TRBD2 (5 bases). V was clipped by 2 bases and J by 1 base, with 13 bases between them. CDR1 and CDR2 from the germline V gene are SGHTA and FQGNSA. The CDR3 runs 16 residues. The CDR3 sequence is CASSLRAGGGTDTQYF. The DNA for the CDR3 is TGTGCCAGCAGCTTAAGGGCAGGAGGTGGCACAGATACGCAGTATTTT.

The rearrangement links TRBV27 to TRBJ2-3; 7 nucleotides line up with TRBD1. The germline CDR1 and CDR2 sequences are MNHEY and SMNVEV (reference sequence). V lost 6 bases, J lost 2 bases, and 11 bases stayed unmatched. The CDR3 length is 16 residues. CDR3 protein: CASRPQGTDFTDTQYF. The DNA of the CDR3 is TGTGCCAGCAGGCCGCAAGGGACAGACTTCACAGATACGCAGTATTTT.

The chain couples TRBV19 to TRBJ2-5, with D possibly being TRBD2 (7 bases). Germline lookup yields CDR1 LNHDA and CDR2 SQIVND (reference sequence). V was trimmed by 7 bases and J by 4 bases, leaving 13 bases between them. This CDR3 contains 13 residues. The CDR3 sequence: CASIGEGGETQYF. In DNA, the CDR3 is TGTGCCAGTATTGGGGAGGGGGGAGAGACCCAGTACTTC.

This clone appeared many times. V and J are TRBV4-3 and TRBJ1-4, with D possibly being TRBD1 (6 bases). V dropped 0 bases and J dropped 7 bases, with 15 bases sitting between them. The CDR3 has 16 residues. Per the germline V gene, CDR1 is LGHNA and CDR2 is YSLEER. CDR3 sequence (DNA): TGCGCCAGCAGCCAAGATTTTTCAGGGGCGGCTGAAAAACTGTTTTTT. It codes for CASSQDFSGAAEKLFF.

V is TRBV28 and J is TRBJ1-1; no firm D call. The CDR3 spans 14 residues. CDR1 and CDR2 (germline): MDHEN, SYDVKM. The V and J ends lost 5 bases and 0 bases respectively, with 10 bases between them. This CDR3 reads CASSKSTLNTEAFF. The CDR3 nucleotides read TGTGCCAGCAGTAAATCCACTCTGAACACTGAAGCTTTCTTT.

The chain joins TRBV9 to TRBJ2-3; 7 bases map to TRBD2. This CDR3 is built from 17 residues. J gave up 2 bases and V 4 bases, and 13 bases lay outside the gene matches. CDR1 SGDLS and CDR2 YYNGEE come from the germline V gene. The CDR3 DNA is TGTGCCAGCAGCCATCAGGGAACGGGGGGATCCACAGATACGCAGTATTTT. Its translation is CASSHQGTGGSTDTQYF. The full variable domain, its missing parts supplied by reference TRBV9 and TRBJ2-3, is DSGVTQTPKHLITATGQRVTLRCSPRSGDLSVYWYQQSLDQGLQFLIQYYNGEERAKGNILERFSAQQFPDLHSELNLSSLELGDSALYFCASSHQGTGGSTDTQYFGPGTRLTVL.

The chain joins TRBV4-3 to TRBJ2-3; 8 nucleotides line up with TRBD2. The length of the CDR3 is 17 residues. The V segment lost 1 base and the J segment 2 bases; nucleotides outside the gene matches: 8. Germline lookup yields CDR1 LGHNA and CDR2 YSLEER. DNA for the CDR3: TGCGCCAGCAGCCAAGGAACTAGCGGTCCTAACACAGATACGCAGTATTTT. Protein product: CASSQGTSGPNTDTQYF.

The V call is TRBV4-2, the J call TRBJ2-3; 16 bases are shared with TRBD2. Looked up from germline, CDR1 is LGHNA and CDR2 is YNFKEQ. Losses at the gene ends were 5 bases for V and 3 bases for J; bases not matched to a gene: 14. The CDR3 has 20 amino acids. DNA of the CDR3: TGTGCCAGCAGCTCCTCGGGACTAGCGGGGGGGCAGGGGAGGACAGATACGCAGTATTTT. This encodes CASSSSGLAGGQGRTDTQYF.

The CDR3 sequence: CASSLAGGRLAGEAFF. In nucleotides, the CDR3 is TGTGCCAGCAGCCTAGCCGGGGGGCGATTAGCAGGTGAAGCTTTCTTT. V gene TRBV28 combines with J gene TRBJ1-1, with D possibly TRBD1 on 6 matching bases. The length of the CDR3 is 16 residues. Germline values: CDR1 MDHEN, CDR2 SYDVKM. Trimming left V 6 bases short and J 7 bases short, with 24 bases between.

The chain uses TRBV19 and TRBJ1-2; a weak D match, TRBD1 (5 bases). V lost 7 bases to trimming and J lost 2 bases, with 14 bases between them. Germline V gene sequence: CDR1 LNHDA, CDR2 SQIVND (reference sequence). The CDR3 is 14 residues long. The CDR3 reads CASNVGVGNYGYTF. In nucleotides, the CDR3 is TGTGCCAGTAACGTAGGGGTTGGGAACTATGGCTACACCTTC.

This clone was detected once. V usage is TRBV7-9 and J usage is TRBJ2-6; TRBD1 might be the D (6 bases). CDR1 SEHNR and CDR2 FQNEAQ come from the germline V gene (reference sequence). The CDR3 runs to 17 residues. Trimming cost V 5 bases and J 0 bases, with 14 bases left between them. CDR3 amino acids: CASSGHRDLSGANVLTF. The CDR3 coding sequence is TGTGCCAGCAGCGGGCACAGGGACCTCTCTGGGGCCAACGTCCTGACTTTC.

The chain links TRBV2 to TRBJ2-5, with 15 positions matching TRBD2. This CDR3 has 17 amino acids. Germline V gives CDR1 SNHLY, CDR2 FYNNEI. The junction had 7 bases not matched to a gene; V was cut back by 4 bases and J by 4 bases. The CDR3 protein is CASSAGTSGGRRETQYF. CDR3 nucleotide sequence: TGTGCCAGCAGTGCCGGGACTAGCGGGGGGAGGCGAGAGACCCAGTACTTC. Together with reference TRBV2 and TRBJ2-5, the CDR3 gives the full variable domain: EPEVTQTPSHQVTQMGQEVILRCVPISNHLYFYWYRQILGQKVEFLVSFYNNEISEKSEIFDDQFSVERPDGSNFTLKIRSTKLEDSAMYFCASSAGTSGGRRETQYFGPGTRLLVL.

This clone has more than one count but fewer than ten. The genes are TRBV9 and TRBJ2-7; D may be TRBD1 (5 bases). This CDR3 contains 15 residues. V was pared by 4 bases and J by 3 bases, with 17 bases between. Germline-derived CDR1 and CDR2 are SGDLS and YYNGEE. The CDR3 is CASSPRVGVGYEQYF. CDR3 nucleotides: TGTGCCAGCAGCCCAAGAGTAGGGGTAGGCTACGAGCAGTACTTC.

The genes are TRBV7-9 and TRBJ1-1, with no clear D. V gave up 5 bases and J gave up 5 bases, with 18 bases separating them. This CDR3 is built from 15 residues. Germline lookup yields CDR1 SEHNR and CDR2 FQNEAQ (reference sequence). CDR3 bases: TGTGCCAGCAGCATAGGACTAGCAGTGGGAACTGAAGCTTTCTTT. The encoded protein is CASSIGLAVGTEAFF.

The chain combines TRBV27 with TRBJ1-2, with TRBD1 identical over 7 bases. The V gene's germline CDR1 is MNHEY and CDR2 SMNVEV (reference sequence). This CDR3 spans 17 amino acids. Germline trimming cut 2 bases from V and 4 bases from J; bases unmatched to any gene: 13. CDR3 coding DNA: TGTGCCAGCAGTTTAGAAGTTAACTCCGGGACAGTCTATGGCTACACCTTC. Translated, it gives CASSLEVNSGTVYGYTF.

The chain carries TRBV5-8 and TRBJ1-5; D is undetermined. Between the trimmed V and J ends, which lost 3 bases and 7 bases, there was a span of 17 bases. This CDR3 is 15 amino acids long. The germline CDR1 and CDR2 sequences are SGHTS and YDEGEE. CDR3 sequence (DNA): TGTGCCAGCAGCTCCCGACCGACTGGGAGACAGCCCCAGCATTTT. As protein: CASSSRPTGRQPQHF.

The rearrangement links TRBV6-5 to TRBJ2-3, with 7 nucleotides matching TRBD1. The V gene's germline CDR1 is MNHEY and CDR2 SVGAGI. This CDR3 spans 12 amino acids. For the CDR3, the DNA is TGTGCAAGACAGGGCCACACAGATACGCAGTATTTT. Encoded protein: CARQGHTDTQYF.

The V and J genes are TRBV30 and TRBJ1-3; D unresolved. The length of the CDR3 is 13 residues. Trimming removed 4 bases from V and 1 base from J, with 8 bases in between. Germline V gives CDR1 GTSNPN, CDR2 SVGIG (reference sequence). CDR3 nucleotide sequence: TGTGCCTGGACTGAGGGATCTGGAAACACCATATATTTT. Amino acid sequence: CAWTEGSGNTIYF.

V gene TRBV5-6 combines with J gene TRBJ1-2; no firm D call. Germline CDR1 reads SGHDT; CDR2 reads YYEEEE. With 1 base removed from V and 3 bases from J, the gap between germline ends came to 16 bases. The CDR3 sequence is 16 residues long. CDR3 nucleotide sequence: TGTGCCAGCAGCTTGCTCAGCGGGCGGGAGCACTATGGCTACACCTTC. Its translation is CASSLLSGREHYGYTF. The full variable domain, in which reference TRBV5-6 and TRBJ1-2 provide the parts outside the CDR3, is DAGVTQSPTHLIKTRGQQVTLRCSPKSGHDTVSWYQQALGQGPQFIFQYYEEEERQRGNFPDRFSGHQFPNYSSELNVNALLLGDSALYLCASSLLSGREHYGYTFGSGTRLTVV.